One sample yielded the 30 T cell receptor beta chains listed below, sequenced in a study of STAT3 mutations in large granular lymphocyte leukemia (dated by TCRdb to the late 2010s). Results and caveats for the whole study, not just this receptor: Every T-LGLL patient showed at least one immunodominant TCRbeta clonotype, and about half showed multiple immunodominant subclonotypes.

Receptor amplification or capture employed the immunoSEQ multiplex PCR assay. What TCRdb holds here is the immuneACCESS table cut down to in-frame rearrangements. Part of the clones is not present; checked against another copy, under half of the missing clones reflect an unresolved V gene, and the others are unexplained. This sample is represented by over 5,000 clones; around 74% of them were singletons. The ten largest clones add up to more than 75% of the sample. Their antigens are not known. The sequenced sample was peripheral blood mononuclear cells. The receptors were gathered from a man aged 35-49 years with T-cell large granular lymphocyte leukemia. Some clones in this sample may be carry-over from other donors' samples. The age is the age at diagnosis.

CDR3 loop: CASSLDGTRTQYF. The CDR3 nucleotides read TGTGCCAGCAGCTTAGACGGTACGCGGACCCAGTACTTC. V usage is TRBV7-2 and J usage is TRBJ2-5; D is uncertain. The CDR3 spans 13 residues. The germline V gene encodes CDR1 SGHTA and CDR2 FQGNSA. Trimming removed 1 base from V and 7 bases from J, with 10 bases in between. The variable domain in full, completed from reference TRBV7-2 and TRBJ2-5, reads GAGVSQSPSNKVTEKGKDVELRCDPISGHTALYWYRQSLGQGLEFLIYFQGNSAPDKSGLPSDRFSAERTGGSVSTLTIQRTQQEDSAVYLCASSLDGTRTQYFGPGTRLLVL.

CDR3 sequence reads: CASRGGQVGELFF. The CDR3 DNA reads TGTGCCAGCAGGGGGGGACAGGTCGGGGAACTGTTTTTT. The rearrangement joins TRBV28 to TRBJ1-4; 8 bases line up with TRBD1. J was trimmed by 12 bases and V by 6 bases; bases with no gene match: 9. The CDR3 is 13 residues long. Germline loops: CDR1 MDHEN, CDR2 SYDVKM.

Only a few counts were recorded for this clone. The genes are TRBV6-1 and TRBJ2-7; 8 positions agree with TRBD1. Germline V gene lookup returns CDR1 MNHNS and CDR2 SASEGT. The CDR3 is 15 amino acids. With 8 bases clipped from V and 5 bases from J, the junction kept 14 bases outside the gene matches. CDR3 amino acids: CASGRTGRLTNEQYF. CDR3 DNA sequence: TGTGCCAGCGGAAGGACAGGGAGATTGACTAACGAGCAGTACTTC.

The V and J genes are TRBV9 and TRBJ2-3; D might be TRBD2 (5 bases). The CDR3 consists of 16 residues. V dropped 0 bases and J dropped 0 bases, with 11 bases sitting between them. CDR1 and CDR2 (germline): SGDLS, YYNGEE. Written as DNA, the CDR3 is TGTGCCAGCAGCGTAGGGGCGGGTAGAAGCACAGATACGCAGTATTTT. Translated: CASSVGAGRSTDTQYF. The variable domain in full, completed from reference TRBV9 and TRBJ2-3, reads DSGVTQTPKHLITATGQRVTLRCSPRSGDLSVYWYQQSLDQGLQFLIQYYNGEERAKGNILERFSAQQFPDLHSELNLSSLELGDSALYFCASSVGAGRSTDTQYFGPGTRLTVL.

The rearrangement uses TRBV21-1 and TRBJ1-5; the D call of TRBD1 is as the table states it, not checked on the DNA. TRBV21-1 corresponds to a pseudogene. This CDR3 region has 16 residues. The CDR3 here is CASSWALHWHHQPQHF. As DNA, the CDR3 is TGTGCCAGCAGCTGGGCGCTACATTGGCATCATCAGCCCCAGCATTTT.

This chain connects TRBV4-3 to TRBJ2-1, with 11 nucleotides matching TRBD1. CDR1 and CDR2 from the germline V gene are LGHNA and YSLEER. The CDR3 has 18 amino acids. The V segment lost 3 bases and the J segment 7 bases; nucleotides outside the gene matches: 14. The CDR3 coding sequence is TGCGCCAGCAGCCACAAGGACAGGGGGCGTATACTGGGGAATGAGCAGTTCTTC. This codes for CASSHKDRGRILGNEQFF.

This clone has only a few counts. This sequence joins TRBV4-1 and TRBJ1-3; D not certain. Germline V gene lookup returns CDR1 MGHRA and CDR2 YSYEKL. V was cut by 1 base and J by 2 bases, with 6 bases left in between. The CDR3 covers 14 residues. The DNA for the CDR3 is TGCGCCAGCAGCCAAGGCCCAGCTGGAAACACCATATATTTT. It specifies CASSQGPAGNTIYF.

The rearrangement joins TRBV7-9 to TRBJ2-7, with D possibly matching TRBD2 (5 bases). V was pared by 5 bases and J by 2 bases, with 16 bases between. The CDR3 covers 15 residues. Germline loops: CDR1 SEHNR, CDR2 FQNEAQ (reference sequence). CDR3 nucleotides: TGTGCCAGCAGCGCCAAATCGGGGATGCCCTACGAGCAGTACTTC. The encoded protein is CASSAKSGMPYEQYF.

The CDR3, as DNA: TGTGCCAGCAGCCAAGGGGCTAGCGGACTCTACAATGAGCAGTTCTTC. Translated: CASSQGASGLYNEQFF. The chain combines TRBV4-2 with TRBJ2-1; 7 bases map to TRBD2. Germline lookup yields CDR1 LGHNA and CDR2 YNFKEQ. The CDR3 is 16 amino acids. V lost 1 base to trimming and J lost 3 bases; unmatched junction nucleotides: 6.

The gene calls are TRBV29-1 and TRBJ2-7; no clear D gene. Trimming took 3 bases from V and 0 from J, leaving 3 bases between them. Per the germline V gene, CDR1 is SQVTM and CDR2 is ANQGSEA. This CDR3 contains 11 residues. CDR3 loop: CSVEASYEQYF. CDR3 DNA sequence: TGCAGCGTTGAGGCCTCCTACGAGCAGTACTTC.

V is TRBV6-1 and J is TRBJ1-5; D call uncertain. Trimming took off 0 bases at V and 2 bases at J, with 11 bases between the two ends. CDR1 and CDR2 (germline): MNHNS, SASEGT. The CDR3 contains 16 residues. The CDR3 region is CASSEAQLGGNQPQHF. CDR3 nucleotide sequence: TGTGCCAGCAGTGAAGCGCAGCTAGGAGGCAATCAGCCCCAGCATTTT.

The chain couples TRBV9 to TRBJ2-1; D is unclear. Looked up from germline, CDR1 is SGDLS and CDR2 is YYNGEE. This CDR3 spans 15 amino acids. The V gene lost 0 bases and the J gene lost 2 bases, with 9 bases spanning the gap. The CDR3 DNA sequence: TGTGCCAGCAGCGTAGATGGCTCACCCTACAATGAGCAGTTCTTC. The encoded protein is CASSVDGSPYNEQFF. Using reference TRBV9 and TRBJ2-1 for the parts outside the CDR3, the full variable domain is DSGVTQTPKHLITATGQRVTLRCSPRSGDLSVYWYQQSLDQGLQFLIQYYNGEERAKGNILERFSAQQFPDLHSELNLSSLELGDSALYFCASSVDGSPYNEQFFGPGTRLTVL.

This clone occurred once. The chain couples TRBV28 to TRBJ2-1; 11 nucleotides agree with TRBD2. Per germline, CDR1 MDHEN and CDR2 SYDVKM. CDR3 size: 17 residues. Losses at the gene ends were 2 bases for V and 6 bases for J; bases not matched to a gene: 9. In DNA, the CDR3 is TGTGCCAGCAGTTTAACCGTCCCGGGACTAGCGGCCAATGAGCAGTTCTTC. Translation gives CASSLTVPGLAANEQFF.

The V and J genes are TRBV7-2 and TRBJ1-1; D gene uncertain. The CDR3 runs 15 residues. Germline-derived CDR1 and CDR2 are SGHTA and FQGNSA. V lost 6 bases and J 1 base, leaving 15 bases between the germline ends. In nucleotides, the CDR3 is TGTGCCAGCAGAGTCATGGGCGGAGGGAACACTGAAGCTTTCTTT. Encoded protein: CASRVMGGGNTEAFF.

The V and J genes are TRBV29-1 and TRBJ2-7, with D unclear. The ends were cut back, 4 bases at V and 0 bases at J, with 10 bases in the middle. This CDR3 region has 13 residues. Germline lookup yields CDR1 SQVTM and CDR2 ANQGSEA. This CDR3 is CSVVRRDSYEQYF. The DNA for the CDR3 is TGCAGCGTTGTCCGTCGCGACTCCTACGAGCAGTACTTC.

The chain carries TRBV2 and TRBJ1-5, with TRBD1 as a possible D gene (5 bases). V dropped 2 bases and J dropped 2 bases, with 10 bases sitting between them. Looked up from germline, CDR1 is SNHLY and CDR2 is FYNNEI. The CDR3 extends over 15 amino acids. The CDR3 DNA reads TGTGCCAGCAGTGAAAAGGGGTGGGGCAATCAGCCCCAGCATTTT. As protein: CASSEKGWGNQPQHF.

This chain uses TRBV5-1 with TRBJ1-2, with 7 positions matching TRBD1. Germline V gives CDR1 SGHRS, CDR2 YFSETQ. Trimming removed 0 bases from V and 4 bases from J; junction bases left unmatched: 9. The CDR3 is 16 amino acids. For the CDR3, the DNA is TGCGCCAGCAGCTTGGCCGACAGGGATTCCTCCTATGGCTACACCTTC. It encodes CASSLADRDSSYGYTF. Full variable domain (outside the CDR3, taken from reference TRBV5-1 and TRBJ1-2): KAGVTQTPRYLIKTRGQQVTLSCSPISGHRSVSWYQQTPGQGLQFLFEYFSETQRNKGNFPGRFSGRQFSNSRSEMNVSTLELGDSALYLCASSLADRDSSYGYTFGSGTRLTVV.

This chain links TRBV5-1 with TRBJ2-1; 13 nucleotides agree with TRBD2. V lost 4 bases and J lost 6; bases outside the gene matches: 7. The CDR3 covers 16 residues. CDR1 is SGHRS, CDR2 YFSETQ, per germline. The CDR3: CASSRTGTSGTNEQFF. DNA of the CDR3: TGCGCCAGCAGCCGCACCGGGACTAGCGGGACCAATGAGCAGTTCTTC.

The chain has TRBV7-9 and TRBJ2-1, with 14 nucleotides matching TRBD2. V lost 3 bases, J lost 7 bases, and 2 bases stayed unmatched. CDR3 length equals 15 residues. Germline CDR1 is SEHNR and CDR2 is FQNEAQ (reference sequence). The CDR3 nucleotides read TGTGCCAGCAGCTTCCGGACTAGCGGGAGGAATGAGCAGTTCTTC. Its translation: CASSFRTSGRNEQFF. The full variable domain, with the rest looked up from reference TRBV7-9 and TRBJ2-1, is DTGVSQNPRHKITKRGQNVTFRCDPISEHNRLYWYRQTLGQGPEFLTYFQNEAQLEKSRLLSDRFSAERPKGSFSTLEIQRTEQGDSAMYLCASSFRTSGRNEQFFGPGTRLTVL.

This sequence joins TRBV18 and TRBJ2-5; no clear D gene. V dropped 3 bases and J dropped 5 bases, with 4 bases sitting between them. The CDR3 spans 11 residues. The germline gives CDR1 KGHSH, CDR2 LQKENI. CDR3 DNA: TGTGCCAGCTCACCGAGGGAGACCCAGTACTTC. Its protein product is CASSPRETQYF. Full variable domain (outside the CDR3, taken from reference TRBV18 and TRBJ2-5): NAGVMQNPRHLVRRRGQEARLRCSPMKGHSHVYWYRQLPEEGLKFMVYLQKENIIDESGMPKERFSAEFPKEGPSILRIQQVVRGDSAAYFCASSPRETQYFGPGTRLLVL.

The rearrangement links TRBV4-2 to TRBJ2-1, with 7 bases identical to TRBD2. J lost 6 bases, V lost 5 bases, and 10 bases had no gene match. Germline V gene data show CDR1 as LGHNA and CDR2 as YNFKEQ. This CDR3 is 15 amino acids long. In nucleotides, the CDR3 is TGTGCCAGCAGCGGAGCGGGATCCAGAGCCAATGAGCAGTTCTTC. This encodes CASSGAGSRANEQFF.

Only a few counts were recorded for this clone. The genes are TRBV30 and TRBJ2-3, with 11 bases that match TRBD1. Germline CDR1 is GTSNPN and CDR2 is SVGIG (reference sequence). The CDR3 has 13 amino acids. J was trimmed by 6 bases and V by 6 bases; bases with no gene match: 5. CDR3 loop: CACGTGGSDTQYF. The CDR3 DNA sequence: TGTGCCTGCGGGACAGGGGGTTCCGATACGCAGTATTTT.

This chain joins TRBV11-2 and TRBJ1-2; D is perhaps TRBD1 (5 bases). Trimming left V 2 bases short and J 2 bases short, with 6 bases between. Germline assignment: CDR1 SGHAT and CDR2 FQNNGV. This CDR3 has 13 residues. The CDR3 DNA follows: TGTGCCAGCAGCTTACGACAGAACTATGGCTACACCTTC. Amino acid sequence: CASSLRQNYGYTF.

CDR3: CAWSVLGTRTYEQYF. In nucleotides, the CDR3 is TGTGCCTGGAGTGTACTTGGGACAAGAACTTACGAGCAGTACTTC. This chain joins TRBV30 and TRBJ2-7, with a possible D match to TRBD1 (6 bases). V lost 0 bases to trimming and J lost 4 bases, with 16 bases between them. Germline V lookup: CDR1 GTSNPN, CDR2 SVGIG (reference sequence). This CDR3 comprises 15 residues.

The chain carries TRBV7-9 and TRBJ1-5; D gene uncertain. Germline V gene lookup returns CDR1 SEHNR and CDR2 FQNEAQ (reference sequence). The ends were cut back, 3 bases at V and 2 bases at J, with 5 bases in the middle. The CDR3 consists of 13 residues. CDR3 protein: CASSFGGNQPQHF. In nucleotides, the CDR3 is TGTGCCAGCAGCTTCGGGGGCAATCAGCCCCAGCATTTT.

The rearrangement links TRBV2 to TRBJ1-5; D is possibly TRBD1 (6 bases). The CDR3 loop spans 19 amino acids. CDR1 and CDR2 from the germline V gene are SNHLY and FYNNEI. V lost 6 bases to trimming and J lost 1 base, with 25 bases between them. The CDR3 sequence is CASRPGGPAGDLSNQPQHF. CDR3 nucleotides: TGTGCCAGCAGACCAGGCGGGCCGGCAGGGGATTTGAGCAATCAGCCCCAGCATTTT. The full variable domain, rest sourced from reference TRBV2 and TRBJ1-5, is EPEVTQTPSHQVTQMGQEVILRCVPISNHLYFYWYRQILGQKVEFLVSFYNNEISEKSEIFDDQFSVERPDGSNFTLKIRSTKLEDSAMYFCASRPGGPAGDLSNQPQHFGDGTRLSIL.

The CDR3 loop is CASSPQGNGYTF. In DNA, the CDR3 is TGTGCCAGCAGCCCCCAGGGTAATGGCTACACCTTC. This sequence joins TRBV7-9 and TRBJ1-2; TRBD1 is a possible D gene (5 bases). CDR1 and CDR2 from the germline V gene are SEHNR and FQNEAQ (reference sequence). V gave up 5 bases and J gave up 6 bases, with 10 bases separating them. CDR3 size: 12 residues.

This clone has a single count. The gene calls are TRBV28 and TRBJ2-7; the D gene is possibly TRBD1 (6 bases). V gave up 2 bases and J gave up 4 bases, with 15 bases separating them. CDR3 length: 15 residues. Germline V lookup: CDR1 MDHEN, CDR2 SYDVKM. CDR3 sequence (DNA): TGTGCCAGCAGTTTACCGGGACACCTCTCTTACGAGCAGTACTTC. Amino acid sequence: CASSLPGHLSYEQYF.

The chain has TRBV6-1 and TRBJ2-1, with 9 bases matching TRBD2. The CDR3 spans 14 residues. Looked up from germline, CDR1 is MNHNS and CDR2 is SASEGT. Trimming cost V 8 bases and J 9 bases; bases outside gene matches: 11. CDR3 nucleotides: TGTGCCAGCGAGAGGGGGGGTAGCGGGGGTGAGCAGTTCTTC. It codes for CASERGGSGGEQFF.

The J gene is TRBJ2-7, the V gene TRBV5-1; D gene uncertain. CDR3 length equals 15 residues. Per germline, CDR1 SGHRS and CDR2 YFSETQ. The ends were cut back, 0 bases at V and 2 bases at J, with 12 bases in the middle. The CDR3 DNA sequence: TGCGCCAGCAGCTTGGAGGATCGGTCTACCTACGAGCAGTACTTC. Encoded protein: CASSLEDRSTYEQYF.